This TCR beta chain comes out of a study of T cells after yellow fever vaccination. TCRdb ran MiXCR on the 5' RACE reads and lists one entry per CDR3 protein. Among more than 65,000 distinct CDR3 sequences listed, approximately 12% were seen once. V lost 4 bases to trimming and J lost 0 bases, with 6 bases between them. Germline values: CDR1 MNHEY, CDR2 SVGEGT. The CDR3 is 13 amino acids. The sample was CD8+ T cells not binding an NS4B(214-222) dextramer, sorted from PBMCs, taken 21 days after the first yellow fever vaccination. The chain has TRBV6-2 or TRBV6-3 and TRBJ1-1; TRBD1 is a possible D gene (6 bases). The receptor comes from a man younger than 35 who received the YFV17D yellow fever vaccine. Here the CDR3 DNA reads TGTGCCAGCAGTTGGACAGTGAACACTGAAGCTTTCTTT. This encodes CASSWTVNTEAFF.